This T cell receptor (beta chain) was found in a study of neoadjuvant nivolumab and ipilimumab in lung cancer. Notes on the study in general: Higher pretherapy blood TCR richness went with higher resected-tumor richness. Only two of four nivolumab-treated tumors gained richness and clonality by surgery.

In this sample, this clone turned up a few times. Its antigen is as yet unknown. CDR3 length: 14 residues. The germline CDR1 and CDR2 sequences are SEHNR and FQNEAQ (reference sequence). Trimming cost V 5 bases and J 2 bases, with 10 bases left between them. Sequencing was performed with immunoSEQ multiplex PCR; in TCRdb, only in-frame clones are kept and a portion is missing. This repertoire shows roughly 19,000 clones, 76% found once; its top ten account for more than 6%. Sequenced here: tumor tissue, sampled after neoadjuvant nivolumab, alone or with ipilimumab, at or shortly before surgery. This sequence was found in an adult with non-small cell lung cancer. The gene calls are TRBV7-9 and TRBJ1-3; no clear D gene. The CDR3 region is CASSPGVAGNTIYF. In DNA, the CDR3 is TGTGCCAGCAGCCCCGGGGTGGCTGGAAACACCATATATTTT.